This T cell receptor (beta chain) was recovered during a study of blood T cell repertoires in COVID-19. Study background: Samples representing acute and convalescent COVID-19 were sourced from the United States, Italy and Spain. Nucleic acid was either cDNA or gDNA, and it came from T cells, B-cell-depleted T cells, or PBMCs.

In the source study's methods: Quantification of nucleated cells was approximated via reference gene primer amplification. Sequencing was performed with immunoSEQ multiplex PCR; in TCRdb, only in-frame clones are kept and a portion is missing. For V, J and clone size, that table is used; D and trimming come from the DNA. The sample yields some 120,000 clones, approximately 90% seen once. Germline CDR1 and CDR2: WSHSY and SAAADI. This CDR3 comprises 14 residues. Trimming pared 8 bases from V and 4 bases from J, leaving 16 bases between. The chain recombines TRBV10-2 with TRBJ2-3, with D possibly being TRBD2 (6 bases). The sequencing input was peripheral blood. The clonotype was recovered from a woman aged 45-60 years with acute or convalescent COVID-19. DNA for the CDR3: TGCGCCAGCGGGGGTGGGGGGTCCGCAGATACGCAGTATTTT. Its protein is CASGGGGSADTQYF.